This record covers a single T cell receptor beta chain. An input of about 0.5 to 1 ug of RNA was subjected to reverse transcription using random hexamers. TCRdb ran MiXCR on the immunoSEQ multiplex PCR reads and lists one entry per CDR3 protein. Of roughly 80,000 distinct CDR3 sequences listed, 91% were seen once; the top ten hold around 0.49%. The data were taken from a study of CD8 T cells in Susac syndrome. V lost 11 bases, J lost 0 bases, and 5 bases lay in between. This CDR3 has 11 amino acids. From germline, CDR1 is SNHLY and CDR2 FYNNEI. This sequence was found in a human donor with multiple sclerosis. V is TRBV2 and J is TRBJ2-1; no definite D call. Sequenced sample: CD8+ T cells from PBMCs. This CDR3 reads CACLSYNEQFF. The CDR3 DNA sequence: TGTGCCTGCCTCTCCTACAATGAGCAGTTCTTC.